Included here is one T cell receptor beta chain sequence, with context. Trimming stripped 3 bases from V and 1 base from J, with 10 bases between. Germline CDR1 and CDR2: KGHSH and LQKENI. There are 14 residues in the CDR3. The data derive from a study of CD8 T cells in Susac syndrome. With random hexamers, reverse transcription was performed on about 0.45 to 1 ug of RNA. Coverage of TCR beta CDR3 amplification by immunoSEQ multiplex PCR extended to 54 Vbeta and 13 Jbeta. TCRdb itself ran the immunoSEQ multiplex PCR reads through MiXCR, one entry per CDR3 protein. The sample yields almost 450,000 distinct CDR3 sequences, around 85% seen once. TEMRA cells were FACS-enriched, and CD8+ and CD4+ T cells were isolated negatively.

This chain uses TRBV18 with TRBJ2-7; D might be TRBD2 (6 bases). This receptor was obtained from a human donor with multiple sclerosis. The sample taken for sequencing was CD8+ T cells from PBMCs. The CDR3: CASSPPGESYEQYF. In nucleotides, the CDR3 is TGTGCCAGCTCACCCCCGGGGGAATCCTACGAGCAGTACTTC.